This T cell receptor (beta chain) was profiled in a study of cytomegalovirus exposure and HLA in healthy donors. Across the whole study: Samples from HLA-typed donors yielded about 85 million unique TCRs in an early data release. The study placed approximately 78% of its approximately 400 genotyped donors in the Caucasian-associated ancestry cluster. Study findings and constraints: In a later analysis, most CMV-associated TCR beta chains appeared HLA-restricted.

A note on this clone: Antigen specificity is unknown.

Both 60 Vbeta primers and 13 Jbeta primers went into the PCR. The protocol was immunoSEQ multiplex PCR, while the TCRdb copy is restricted to in-frame clones and leaves out a portion. The sample consists of approximately 100,000 clones, approximately 86% of them appearing once. This CDR3 contains 17 residues. Germline CDR1 and CDR2: MDHEN and SYDVKM. The V gene lost 5 bases and the J gene lost 2 bases, with 19 bases spanning the gap. This chain links TRBV28 with TRBJ1-5, with D maybe TRBD1 (5 bases). This receptor was identified in a man in his thirties or forties in good health and CMV-seropositive. Sequenced material: PBMCs. CDR3 in DNA: TGTGCCAGCAGTCCCCCCAGGAGGGGAGGGCGCAATCAGCCCCAGCATTTT. Residues: CASSPPRRGGRNQPQHF.